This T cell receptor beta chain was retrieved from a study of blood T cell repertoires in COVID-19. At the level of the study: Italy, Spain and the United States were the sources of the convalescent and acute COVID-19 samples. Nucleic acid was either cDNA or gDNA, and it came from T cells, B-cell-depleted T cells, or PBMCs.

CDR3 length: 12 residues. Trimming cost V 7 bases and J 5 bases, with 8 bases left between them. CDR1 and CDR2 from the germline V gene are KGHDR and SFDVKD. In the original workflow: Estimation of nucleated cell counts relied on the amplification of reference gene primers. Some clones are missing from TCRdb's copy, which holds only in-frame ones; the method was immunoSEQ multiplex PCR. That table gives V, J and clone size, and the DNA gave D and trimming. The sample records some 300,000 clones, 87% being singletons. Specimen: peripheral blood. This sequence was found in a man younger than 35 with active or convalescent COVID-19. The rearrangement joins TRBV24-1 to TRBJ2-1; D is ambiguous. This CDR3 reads CATSLLDNEQFF. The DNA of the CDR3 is TGTGCCACCAGCCTATTGGACAATGAGCAGTTCTTC.